The sequence of this TCR beta chain was determined in a study of cytomegalovirus exposure and HLA in healthy donors. Method: immunoSEQ multiplex PCR; TCRdb's copy keeps in-frame clones and lacks some. This sample has over 200,000 clones, with roughly 88% found just once. The V and J ends lost 6 bases and 7 bases respectively, with 15 bases between them. The CDR3 is 13 amino acids. Per germline, CDR1 LNHDA and CDR2 SQIVND (reference sequence). Notes on this clone: Antigen unknown.

The study, taken as a whole, reports: Cytomegalovirus association was assigned to 150 to 200 TCR beta chains. Most TCR sequences proved rare, with some public TCRs found in many donors.

The material sequenced was PBMCs. This receptor was obtained from a woman under 40 in good health and CMV-seropositive. J is TRBJ1-2 and V is TRBV19, with D perhaps matching TRBD1 (6 bases). CDR3 sequence reads: CASSNSRQAGYTF. The CDR3 bases are TGTGCCAGTAGCAACTCACGACAGGCTGGCTACACCTTC. The variable domain in full, completed from reference TRBV19 and TRBJ1-2, reads DGGITQSPKYLFRKEGQNVTLSCEQNLNHDAMYWYRQDPGQGLRLIYYSQIVNDFQKGDIAEGYSVSREKKESFPLTVTSAQKNPTAFYLCASSNSRQAGYTFGSGTRLTVV.